These 31 T cell receptor beta chains came from one sample sequenced in a study of control samples from healthy donors and cancer patients. The assay was immunoSEQ multiplex PCR, and TCRdb's table has in-frame clones only and misses some. The table includes about 160,000 clones, roughly 95% detected once. Sequencing input: blood. These receptors all stem from a woman in her thirties in good health.

V usage is TRBV19 and J usage is TRBJ2-6; D call uncertain. This CDR3 has 13 amino acids. The ends were cut back, 6 bases at V and 2 bases at J, with 5 bases in the middle. Per the germline V gene, CDR1 is LNHDA and CDR2 is SQIVND (reference sequence). The CDR3 DNA sequence: TGTGCCAGTAGAACAACTGGGGCCAACGTCCTGACTTTC. Translating gives CASRTTGANVLTF.

V usage is TRBV27 and J usage is TRBJ2-1, with 7 bases lining up with TRBD2. The CDR3 is 15 residues long. Unmatched junction bases numbered 5, after V lost 5 bases and J lost 1 base. Per germline, CDR1 MNHEY and CDR2 SMNVEV (reference sequence). CDR3 protein: CASSLGLGSYNEQFF. DNA for the CDR3: TGTGCCAGCAGTCTAGGACTAGGATCCTACAATGAGCAGTTCTTC.

The chain has TRBV3-1 (or the pseudogene TRBV3-2) and TRBJ1-1; no definite D call. V lost 1 base, J lost 2 bases, and 8 bases lay in between. CDR3 length equals 14 residues. In germline, CDR1 is LGHDT, CDR2 YNNKEL (reference sequence). CDR3 loop: CASSQVQENTEAFF. Written as DNA, the CDR3 is TGTGCCAGCAGCCAAGTTCAGGAAAACACTGAAGCTTTCTTT.

The chain links TRBV11-3 to TRBJ1-1, with D tentatively TRBD1 (5 bases). Between the trimmed V and J ends, which lost 0 bases and 4 bases, there was a span of 6 bases. This CDR3 spans 13 amino acids. Germline CDR1 is SGHNT and CDR2 is YENEEA. The CDR3 DNA reads as TGTGCCAGCAGCTTAGATAGGGGCACTGAAGCTTTCTTT. This sequence encodes CASSLDRGTEAFF.

The rearrangement joins TRBV27 to TRBJ1-2; D not certain. There are 14 residues in the CDR3. Trimming shortened V by 0 bases and J by 2 bases, and 7 bases separated the two germline ends. Per the germline V gene, CDR1 is MNHEY and CDR2 is SMNVEV (reference sequence). The CDR3 DNA reads as TGTGCCAGCAGTTTATCGGCAGTAAACTATGGCTACACCTTC. It encodes CASSLSAVNYGYTF.

The chain couples TRBV10-3 to TRBJ2-2; TRBD2 aligns across 9 bases. CDR3 length: 18 residues. V lost 4 bases to trimming and J lost 3 bases; unmatched junction nucleotides: 12. Germline V gene lookup returns CDR1 ENHRY and CDR2 SYGVKD. CDR3 in amino acids: CAISAGPRLADYTGELFF. The DNA of the CDR3 is TGTGCCATCAGTGCCGGACCTAGACTAGCGGACTACACCGGGGAGCTGTTTTTT.

Points on this clone: One end of the junction is discordant with germline, which a read error may explain. The chain links TRBV7-7 to TRBJ2-1, with TRBD2 identical over 14 bases. Germline V gene sequence: CDR1 SSHAT, CDR2 FNYEAQ (reference sequence). This CDR3 is built from 17 residues. This CDR3 reads CASSPWGTSGGGNEQFF. CDR3 nucleotides: TGTGCTAGCAGCCCCTGGGGGACTAGCGGGGGTGGCAATGAGCAGTTCTTC.

This clone occurred once. The chain recombines TRBV3-1 (or the pseudogene TRBV3-2) with TRBJ1-1; TRBD1 might be the D (6 bases). The CDR3 runs 14 residues. Trimming took 5 bases from V and 7 from J, leaving 17 bases between them. CDR1 LGHDT and CDR2 YNNKEL come from the germline V gene (reference sequence). The CDR3 reads CASSSKGEGREAFF. The CDR3 DNA sequence: TGTGCCAGCAGCTCCAAGGGGGAAGGCCGTGAAGCTTTCTTT.

The sample holds a few counts of this clone. The V call is TRBV19, the J call TRBJ2-7; tentatively, D is TRBD2 (6 bases). V lost 10 bases, J lost 5 bases, and 21 bases lay in between. The CDR3 length is 14 residues. Per the germline V gene, CDR1 is LNHDA and CDR2 is SQIVND (reference sequence). CDR3 loop: CAIPTLQREDEQYF. In DNA, the CDR3 is TGTGCCATCCCCACCCTCCAGAGGGAGGACGAGCAGTACTTC.

V usage is TRBV28 and J usage is TRBJ2-7; TRBD1 is a possible D gene (6 bases). CDR1 and CDR2 from the germline V gene are MDHEN and SYDVKM. The V end was cut by 3 bases, the J end by 2 bases, with 11 bases between. The CDR3 spans 14 residues. CDR3: CASSLLHRAYEQYF. Here the CDR3 DNA reads TGTGCCAGCAGTTTGCTGCACAGGGCCTACGAGCAGTACTTC.

The rearrangement links TRBV9 to TRBJ1-4, with D unclear. The V gene lost 0 bases and the J gene lost 8 bases, with 14 bases spanning the gap. This CDR3 spans 15 amino acids. CDR1 and CDR2 from the germline V gene are SGDLS and YYNGEE. The CDR3 DNA sequence: TGTGCCAGCAGCGTAGGTCTAGCATATCGGGAAAAACTGTTTTTT. Its protein is CASSVGLAYREKLFF. The full variable domain, rest sourced from reference TRBV9 and TRBJ1-4, is DSGVTQTPKHLITATGQRVTLRCSPRSGDLSVYWYQQSLDQGLQFLIQYYNGEERAKGNILERFSAQQFPDLHSELNLSSLELGDSALYFCASSVGLAYREKLFFGSGTQLSVL.

The chain uses TRBV3-1 (or the pseudogene TRBV3-2) and TRBJ2-1; TRBD1 matches 8 bases. V trimming: 2 bases; J trimming: 4 bases; junction bases outside the gene matches: 4. Germline V gene sequence: CDR1 LGHDT, CDR2 YNNKEL (reference sequence). The CDR3 length is 15 residues. The CDR3: CASSQRDRYYNEQFF. The CDR3 bases are TGTGCCAGCAGCCAACGGGACAGGTATTACAATGAGCAGTTCTTC.

This clone was counted once. The J gene is TRBJ2-3, the V gene TRBV3-1 (or the pseudogene TRBV3-2); D is tentatively TRBD1 or TRBD2 (6 bases each). V gave up 1 base and J gave up 2 bases, with 10 bases separating them. Germline loops: CDR1 LGHDT, CDR2 YNNKEL (reference sequence). This CDR3 contains 15 residues. The CDR3 DNA reads as TGTGCCAGCAGCCAAGGGCCGGGGGCCACAGATACGCAGTATTTT. Its protein product is CASSQGPGATDTQYF.

The genes are TRBV18 and TRBJ1-5, with D tentatively TRBD1 (6 bases). CDR1 and CDR2 from the germline V gene are KGHSH and LQKENI. The CDR3 is made up of 15 amino acids. V gave up 1 base and J gave up 4 bases, with 11 bases separating them. CDR3 in DNA: TGTGCCAGCTCACCACGGACAGCGCTTAATCAGCCCCAGCATTTT. It is translated as CASSPRTALNQPQHF.

The sample holds one count of this clone. The chain couples TRBV19 to TRBJ2-7; 7 bases line up with TRBD1. Germline V gene lookup returns CDR1 LNHDA and CDR2 SQIVND (reference sequence). V lost 4 bases to trimming and J lost 2 bases; unmatched junction nucleotides: 2. The CDR3 has 13 residues. The CDR3 region is CASSRGQTYEQYF. In DNA, the CDR3 is TGTGCCAGTAGTAGGGGACAGACCTACGAGCAGTACTTC.

The chain carries TRBV3-1 (or the pseudogene TRBV3-2) and TRBJ2-3; weak D call: TRBD2 (5 bases). The germline CDR1 and CDR2 sequences are LGHDT and YNNKEL (reference sequence). This CDR3 region has 15 residues. V was cut by 0 bases and J by 2 bases, with 9 bases left in between. This chain's CDR3 is CASSQEGLFTDTQYF. The CDR3 coding sequence is TGTGCCAGCAGCCAAGAAGGACTCTTCACAGATACGCAGTATTTT.

As for this clone: At one end the junction does not follow the germline gene, possibly because of a read error. The chain employs TRBV30 and TRBJ2-7; D gene unclear. The CDR3 extends over 12 amino acids. CDR1 and CDR2 from the germline V gene are GTSNPN and SVGIG (reference sequence). The CDR3 region is CAWSKGSNEQYF. The CDR3 coding sequence is TGTGCCTGGAGTAAGGGCTCCAACGAGCAGTACTTC.

DNA for the CDR3: TGTGCCAGGGGGAACCGTGGTAGCAATCAGCCCCAGCATTTT. Translating gives CARGNRGSNQPQHF. This sequence joins TRBV2 and TRBJ1-5; unclear D gene. The V end lost 9 bases, the J end lost 0 bases, and 12 bases lay between the germline ends. CDR1 and CDR2 from the germline V gene are SNHLY and FYNNEI. This CDR3 region has 14 residues.

The V call is TRBV18, the J call TRBJ2-7, with 8 bases lining up with TRBD1. The germline V gene encodes CDR1 KGHSH and CDR2 LQKENI. J was trimmed by 2 bases and V by 2 bases; bases with no gene match: 2. The CDR3 totals 14 residues. The CDR3 region is CASSPETGAYEQYF. Written as DNA, the CDR3 is TGTGCCAGCTCACCAGAGACAGGGGCCTACGAGCAGTACTTC.

This clone was counted a single time. Here the CDR3 reads CASSKAYCRLGYTF. CDR3 sequence (DNA): TGTGCCAGCAGCAAAGCTTATTGCAGACTCGGCTACACCTTC. The rearrangement links TRBV21-1 to TRBJ1-2. TRBV21-1 is a pseudogene segment. This CDR3 is built from 14 residues.

The genes are TRBV14 and TRBJ2-2; 10 bases line up with TRBD2. CDR3 length: 14 amino acids. Unmatched junction bases numbered 4, after V lost 4 bases and J lost 8 bases. The germline gives CDR1 SGHDN, CDR2 FVKESK. The CDR3 loop reads CASSPSGRAGELFF. In nucleotides, the CDR3 is TGTGCCAGCAGCCCTAGCGGGAGAGCGGGGGAGCTGTTTTTT.

This chain connects TRBV29-1 to TRBJ2-2; D is possibly TRBD1 or TRBD2 (5 bases each). Trimming removed 0 bases from V and 1 base from J, with 12 bases in between. Germline values: CDR1 SQVTM, CDR2 ANQGSEA. This CDR3 is built from 16 residues. CDR3 in amino acids: CSVEELEGKNTGELFF. The CDR3 DNA is TGCAGCGTTGAAGAATTAGAGGGGAAGAACACCGGGGAGCTGTTTTTT.

V and J are TRBV19 and TRBJ1-2, with D possibly being TRBD1 (5 bases). The CDR3 runs to 13 residues. Germline V gene lookup returns CDR1 LNHDA and CDR2 SQIVND (reference sequence). V lost 5 bases and J 3 bases, leaving 10 bases between the germline ends. CDR3 DNA sequence: TGTGCCAGTAGTCTAGGGGAGGACTATGGCTACACCTTC. Its translation is CASSLGEDYGYTF.

The J gene is TRBJ2-7, the V gene TRBV9; the D is unclear. CDR1 is SGDLS, CDR2 YYNGEE, per germline. With 0 bases removed from V and 1 base from J, the gap between germline ends came to 8 bases. The CDR3 covers 14 residues. Here the CDR3 reads CASSVGTLSYEQYF. The CDR3 region has the DNA TGTGCCAGCAGCGTAGGGACCCTTTCCTACGAGCAGTACTTC.

The chain has TRBV9 and TRBJ1-6; D call uncertain. The germline CDR1 and CDR2 sequences are SGDLS and YYNGEE. V gave up 4 bases and J gave up 8 bases, with 10 bases separating them. The CDR3 sequence is 13 residues long. The CDR3 nucleotides are TGTGCCAGCAGCCCCTATGCGGATTCACCCCTCCACTTT. Translated, it gives CASSPYADSPLHF.

This clone was seen a few times. The rearrangement uses TRBV5-1 and TRBJ2-2; D is uncertain. Trimming left V 0 bases short and J 0 bases short, with 9 bases between. This CDR3 comprises 16 residues. Germline CDR1 SGHRS, CDR2 YFSETQ. CDR3 nucleotides: TGCGCCAGCAGCTTGGGGACGAACGCGAACACCGGGGAGCTGTTTTTT. Its translation: CASSLGTNANTGELFF.

This clone was counted once. V usage is TRBV18 and J usage is TRBJ2-7; 12 nucleotides line up with TRBD2. The CDR3 is 17 amino acids. The J segment lost 2 bases and the V segment lost 6 bases, leaving 11 bases of the junction unmatched. CDR1 is KGHSH, CDR2 LQKENI, per germline. CDR3 DNA sequence: TGTGCCAGCTCTCGTACAAATCTAGCGGGAGGGGCCTACGAGCAGTACTTC. Its translation is CASSRTNLAGGAYEQYF.

The chain combines TRBV18 with TRBJ2-7; 11 bases align to TRBD2. Germline CDR1 KGHSH, CDR2 LQKENI. V lost 1 base, J lost 4 bases, and 9 bases stayed unmatched. The CDR3 consists of 17 residues. This CDR3 is CASSPLGLAGGSYEQYF. The CDR3 bases are TGTGCCAGCTCACCACTCGGACTAGCGGGTGGCTCATACGAGCAGTACTTC.

The V call is TRBV5-1, the J call TRBJ1-2; 8 bases fit TRBD1. V dropped 0 bases and J dropped 2; count of bases not matched to a gene: 3. CDR1 SGHRS and CDR2 YFSETQ come from the germline V gene. The CDR3 covers 15 residues. The CDR3 DNA reads as TGCGCCAGCAGCTTGGCCACAGGGGGGAACTATGGCTACACCTTC. Protein: CASSLATGGNYGYTF.

This chain links TRBV15 with TRBJ1-2, with no clear D. Germline loops: CDR1 LNHNV, CDR2 YYDKDF (reference sequence). The CDR3 covers 13 residues. Trimming removed 0 bases from V and 8 bases from J, with 10 bases in between. The CDR3 sequence: CATSRDFGSGYTF. The CDR3 nucleotides read TGTGCCACCAGCAGAGACTTTGGCTCGGGCTACACCTTC.

This chain joins TRBV20-1 and TRBJ1-2; D gene ambiguous. V was shortened by 5 bases and J by 2 bases, with 6 bases between the two germline ends. CDR1 and CDR2 from the germline V gene are DFQATT and SNEGSKA (reference sequence). CDR3 length: 11 amino acids. The DNA for the CDR3 is TGCAGTGCTCTAGACAACTATGGCTACACCTTC. Amino acids: CSALDNYGYTF.